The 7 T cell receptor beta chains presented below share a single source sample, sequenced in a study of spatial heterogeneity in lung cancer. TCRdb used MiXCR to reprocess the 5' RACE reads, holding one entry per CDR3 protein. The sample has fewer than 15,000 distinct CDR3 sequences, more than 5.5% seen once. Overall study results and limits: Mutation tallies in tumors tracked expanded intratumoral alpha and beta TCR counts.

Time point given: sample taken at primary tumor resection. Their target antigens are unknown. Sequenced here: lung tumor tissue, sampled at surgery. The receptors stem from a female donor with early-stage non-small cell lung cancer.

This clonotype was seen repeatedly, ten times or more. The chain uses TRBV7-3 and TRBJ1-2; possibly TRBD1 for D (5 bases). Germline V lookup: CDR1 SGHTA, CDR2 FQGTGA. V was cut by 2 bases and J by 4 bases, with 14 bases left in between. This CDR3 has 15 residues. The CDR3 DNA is TGTGCCAGCAGCTTAGGAATAGGGGAGGGCTATGGCTACACCTTC. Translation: CASSLGIGEGYGYTF. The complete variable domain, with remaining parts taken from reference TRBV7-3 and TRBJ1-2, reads GAGVSQTPSNKVTEKGKYVELRCDPISGHTALYWYRQSLGQGPEFLIYFQGTGAADDSGLPNDRFFAVRPEGSVSTLKIQRTERGDSAVYLCASSLGIGEGYGYTFGSGTRLTVV.

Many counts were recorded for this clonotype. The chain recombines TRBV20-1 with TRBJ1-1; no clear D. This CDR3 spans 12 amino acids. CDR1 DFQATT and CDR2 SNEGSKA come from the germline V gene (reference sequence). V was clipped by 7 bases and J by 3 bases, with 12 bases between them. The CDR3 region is CSVVWLDTEAFF. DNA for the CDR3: TGCAGTGTGGTTTGGTTGGACACTGAAGCTTTCTTT.

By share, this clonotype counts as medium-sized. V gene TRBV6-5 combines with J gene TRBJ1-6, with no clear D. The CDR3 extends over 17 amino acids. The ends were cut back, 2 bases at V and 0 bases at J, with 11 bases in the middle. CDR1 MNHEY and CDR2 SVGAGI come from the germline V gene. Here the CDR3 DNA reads TGTGCCAGCAGTTACCGGGCAGGCAGCTCCTATAATTCACCCCTCCACTTT. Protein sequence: CASSYRAGSSYNSPLHF.

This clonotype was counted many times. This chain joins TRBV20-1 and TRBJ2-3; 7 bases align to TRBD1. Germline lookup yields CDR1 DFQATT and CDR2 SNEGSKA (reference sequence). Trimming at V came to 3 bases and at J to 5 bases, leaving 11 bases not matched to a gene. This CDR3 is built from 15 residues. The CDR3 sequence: CSASLQGNFEDTQYF. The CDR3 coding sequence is TGCAGTGCTAGCTTACAGGGGAATTTCGAAGATACGCAGTATTTT.

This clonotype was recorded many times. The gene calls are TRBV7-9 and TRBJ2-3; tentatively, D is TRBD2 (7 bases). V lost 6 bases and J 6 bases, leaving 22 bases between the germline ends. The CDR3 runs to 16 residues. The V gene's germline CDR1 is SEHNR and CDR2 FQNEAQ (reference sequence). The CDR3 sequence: CASSRNRGALRDTQYF. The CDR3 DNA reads TGTGCCAGCAGTCGAAATCGGGGGGCCCTCCGGGATACGCAGTATTTT.

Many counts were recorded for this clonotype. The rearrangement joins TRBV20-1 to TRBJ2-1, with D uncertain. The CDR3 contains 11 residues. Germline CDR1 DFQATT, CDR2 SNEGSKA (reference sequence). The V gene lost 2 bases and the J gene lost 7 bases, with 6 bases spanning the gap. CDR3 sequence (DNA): TGCAGTGCTAGAAGGGTAAATGAGCAGTTCTTC. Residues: CSARRVNEQFF.

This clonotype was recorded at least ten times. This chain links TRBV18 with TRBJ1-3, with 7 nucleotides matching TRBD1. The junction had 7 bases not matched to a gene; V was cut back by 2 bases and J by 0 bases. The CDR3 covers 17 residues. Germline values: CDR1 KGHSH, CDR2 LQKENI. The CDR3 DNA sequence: TGTGCCAGCTCACCAGCCGGGACAGTTCTCTCTGGAAACACCATATATTTT. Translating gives CASSPAGTVLSGNTIYF.